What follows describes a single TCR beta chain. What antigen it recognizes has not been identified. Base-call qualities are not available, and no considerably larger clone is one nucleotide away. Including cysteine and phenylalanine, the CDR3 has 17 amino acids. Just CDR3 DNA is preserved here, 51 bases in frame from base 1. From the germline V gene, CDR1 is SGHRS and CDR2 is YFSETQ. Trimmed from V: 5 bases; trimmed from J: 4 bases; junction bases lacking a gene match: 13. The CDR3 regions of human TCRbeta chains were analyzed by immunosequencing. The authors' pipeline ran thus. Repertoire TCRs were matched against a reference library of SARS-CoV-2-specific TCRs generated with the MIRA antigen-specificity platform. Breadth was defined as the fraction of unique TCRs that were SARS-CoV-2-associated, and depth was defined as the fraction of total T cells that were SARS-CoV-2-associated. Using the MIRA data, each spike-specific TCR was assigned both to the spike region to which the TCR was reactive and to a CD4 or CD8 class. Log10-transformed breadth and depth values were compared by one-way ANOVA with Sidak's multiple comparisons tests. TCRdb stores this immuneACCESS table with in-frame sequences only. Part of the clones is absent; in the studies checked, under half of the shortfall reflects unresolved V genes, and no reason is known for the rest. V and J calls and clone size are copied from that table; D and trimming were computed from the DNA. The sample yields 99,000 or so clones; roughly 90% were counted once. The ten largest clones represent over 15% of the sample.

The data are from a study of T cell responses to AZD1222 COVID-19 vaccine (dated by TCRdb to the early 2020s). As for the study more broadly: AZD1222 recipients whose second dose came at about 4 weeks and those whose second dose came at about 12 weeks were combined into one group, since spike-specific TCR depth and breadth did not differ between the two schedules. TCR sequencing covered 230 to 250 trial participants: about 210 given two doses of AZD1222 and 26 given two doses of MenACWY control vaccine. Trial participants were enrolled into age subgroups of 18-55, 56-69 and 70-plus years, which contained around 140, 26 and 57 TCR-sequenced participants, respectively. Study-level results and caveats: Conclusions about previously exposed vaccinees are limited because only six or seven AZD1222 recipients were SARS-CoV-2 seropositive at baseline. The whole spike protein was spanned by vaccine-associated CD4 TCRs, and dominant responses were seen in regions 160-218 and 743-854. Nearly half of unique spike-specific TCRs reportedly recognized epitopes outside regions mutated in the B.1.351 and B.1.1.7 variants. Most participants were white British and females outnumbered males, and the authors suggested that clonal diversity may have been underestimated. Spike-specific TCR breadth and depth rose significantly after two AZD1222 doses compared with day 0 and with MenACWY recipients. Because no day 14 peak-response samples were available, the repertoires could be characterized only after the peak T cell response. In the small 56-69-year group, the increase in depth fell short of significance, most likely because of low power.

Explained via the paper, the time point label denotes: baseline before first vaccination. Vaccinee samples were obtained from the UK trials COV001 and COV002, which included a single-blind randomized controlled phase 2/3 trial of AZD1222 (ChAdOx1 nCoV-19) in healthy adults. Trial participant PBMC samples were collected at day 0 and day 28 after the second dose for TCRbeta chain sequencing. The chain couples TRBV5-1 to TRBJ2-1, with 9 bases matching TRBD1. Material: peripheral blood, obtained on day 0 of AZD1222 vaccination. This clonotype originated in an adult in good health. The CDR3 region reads CASSFTNPGQGYNEQFF. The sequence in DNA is TGCGCCAGCAGTTTTACCAATCCGGGACAGGGATACAATGAGCAGTTCTTC.